These 16 T cell receptor beta chains came from one sample sequenced in a study of blood T cell repertoires in COVID-19. The method was immunoSEQ multiplex PCR; TCRdb's version includes in-frame clones alone and lacks a portion of them. Altogether 250,000 to 300,000 clones are present, around 90% being singletons, with the ten largest covering 1%. Source material: PBMCs or T cells enriched from blood (not recorded which). The receptors shown here come from a woman aged 25 to 39 who had recovered from COVID-19.

This clone was seen a few times. The V call is TRBV28, the J call TRBJ2-2, with TRBD2 matching over 7 bases. This CDR3 is 16 amino acids long. The germline gives CDR1 MDHEN, CDR2 SYDVKM. With 4 bases clipped from V and 0 bases from J, the junction kept 5 bases outside the gene matches. CDR3 amino acids: CASSSFGRSNTGELFF. CDR3 DNA: TGTGCCAGCAGTTCCTTCGGGAGGTCGAACACCGGGGAGCTGTTTTTT.

This sequence joins TRBV7-9 and TRBJ2-3; D unresolved. Germline CDR1 SEHNR, CDR2 FQNEAQ (reference sequence). Trimming took off 5 bases at V and 1 base at J, with 13 bases between the two ends. The CDR3 is 15 amino acids. This chain's CDR3 is CASSPTRVGTDTQYF. In DNA form, the CDR3 reads TGTGCCAGCAGCCCAACACGGGTGGGCACAGATACGCAGTATTTT.

The gene calls are TRBV7-2 and TRBJ1-2, with a weak D call TRBD1 (5 bases). Trimming took off 5 bases at V and 8 bases at J, with 15 bases between the two ends. This CDR3 has 13 residues. The germline V gene encodes CDR1 SGHTA and CDR2 FQGNSA. This CDR3 is CASSPYGQGGYTF. DNA of the CDR3: TGTGCCAGCAGCCCCTATGGCCAGGGCGGCTACACCTTC.

J is TRBJ2-5 and V is TRBV28; 7 bases fit TRBD1. V lost 5 bases and J lost 1; bases outside the gene matches: 7. CDR1 is MDHEN, CDR2 SYDVKM, per germline. The CDR3 loop spans 15 amino acids. In nucleotides, the CDR3 is TGTGCCAGCAGTATCCTACAGGGGCCCCAAGAGACCCAGTACTTC. Amino acid sequence: CASSILQGPQETQYF.

The chain has TRBV24-1 and TRBJ2-4; 7 positions match TRBD1. The CDR3 spans 12 residues. In germline, CDR1 is KGHDR, CDR2 SFDVKD. Trimming cost V 7 bases and J 9 bases; bases outside gene matches: 5. Written as DNA, the CDR3 is TGTGCCACCAGGGACAGGTTTTTCATTCAGTACTTC. The encoded protein is CATRDRFFIQYF.

The chain joins TRBV11-2 to TRBJ2-7; D is perhaps TRBD1 (5 bases). The CDR3 covers 13 residues. Germline V gene data show CDR1 as SGHAT and CDR2 as FQNNGV. V lost 8 bases and J lost 0, with 11 bases in between. The CDR3 loop is CASGQGPSYEQYF. The CDR3 DNA reads TGTGCCAGCGGCCAGGGCCCCTCCTACGAGCAGTACTTC.

This clone was picked up one time. V usage is TRBV6-1 and J usage is TRBJ2-7; D gene uncertain. The V end was cut by 3 bases, the J end by 1 base, with 7 bases between. CDR1 is MNHNS and CDR2 is SASEGT in the germline V gene. This CDR3 has 13 amino acids. The CDR3, as DNA: TGTGCCAGCAGTGAGAGGCAGTCCTACGAGCAGTACTTC. Translated: CASSERQSYEQYF.

J is TRBJ1-1 and V is TRBV5-1; perhaps TRBD1 as D (6 bases). V was cut by 4 bases and J by 0 bases, with 10 bases left in between. This CDR3 is 14 amino acids long. Germline values: CDR1 SGHRS, CDR2 YFSETQ. CDR3 loop: CASSIGQMNTEAFF. The CDR3 DNA sequence: TGCGCCAGCAGCATAGGACAGATGAACACTGAAGCTTTCTTT.

The V and J genes are TRBV10-3 and TRBJ2-1; 9 bases agree with TRBD2. The germline CDR1 and CDR2 sequences are ENHRY and SYGVKD. This CDR3 region has 17 residues. V lost 3 bases, J lost 1 base, and 7 bases stayed unmatched. The CDR3 is CAISDELAGSSYNEQFF. In DNA form, the CDR3 reads TGTGCCATCAGTGATGAACTAGCGGGCTCTTCCTACAATGAGCAGTTCTTC.

J is TRBJ2-7 and V is TRBV5-1, with TRBD1 identical over 7 bases. Trimming took 0 bases from V and 3 from J; bases not matched to a gene: 9. Per germline, CDR1 SGHRS and CDR2 YFSETQ. The CDR3 length is 16 residues. The CDR3 spells CASSLVEGQGDYEQYF. The DNA for the CDR3 is TGCGCCAGCAGCTTGGTTGAGGGGCAGGGGGACTACGAGCAGTACTTC.

This chain joins TRBV29-1 and TRBJ2-3; D might be TRBD2 (5 bases). The CDR3 runs 13 residues. Trimming removed 2 bases from V and 2 bases from J, with 8 bases in between. Germline V lookup: CDR1 SQVTM, CDR2 ANQGSEA. CDR3 sequence reads: CSVEKRNTDTQYF. The CDR3 DNA follows: TGCAGCGTTGAAAAGCGGAACACAGATACGCAGTATTTT.

The chain couples TRBV6-5 to TRBJ1-2, with TRBD1 as a possible D gene (5 bases). The CDR3 is 14 residues long. V was trimmed by 7 bases and J by 0 bases, leaving 12 bases between them. Looked up from germline, CDR1 is MNHEY and CDR2 is SVGAGI. DNA of the CDR3: TGTGCCAGCAACTTTGGACACCCTAACTATGGCTACACCTTC. Translation gives CASNFGHPNYGYTF.

This chain connects TRBV7-6 to TRBJ1-1, with 8 bases aligning to TRBD1. The CDR3 length is 13 residues. The trim removed 5 bases at V and 10 bases at J, leaving 9 bases unmatched. Germline loops: CDR1 SGHVS, CDR2 FNYEAQ. As DNA, the CDR3 is TGTGCCAGCAGCCCAGGGACAGGTCTAGGAGCTTTCTTT. It codes for CASSPGTGLGAFF.

V is TRBV21-1 and J is TRBJ2-1; the tabulated D call, TRBD2, remains unverified against the DNA. TRBV21-1 is designated a pseudogene. CDR3 length: 17 residues. CDR3 region: CASSDEGYPFREDEQFF. CDR3 nucleotide sequence: TGTGCCAGCAGCGACGAGGGGTATCCTTTTCGGGAGGATGAGCAGTTCTTC.

The sample holds one count of this clone. The chain combines TRBV5-1 with TRBJ2-5, with 16 bases lining up with TRBD2. Germline values: CDR1 SGHRS, CDR2 YFSETQ. The CDR3 has 19 amino acids. Trimming removed 0 bases from V and 5 bases from J; junction bases left unmatched: 10. CDR3 coding DNA: TGCGCCAGCAGCTTGGCCGGGACTAGCGGGAGGGGACGGTGGGAGACCCAGTACTTC. Its protein product is CASSLAGTSGRGRWETQYF.

The chain has TRBV9 and TRBJ2-2; D is perhaps TRBD2 (5 bases). The CDR3 runs 13 residues. Germline V CDR1 and CDR2: SGDLS, YYNGEE. Deletions cut 4 bases from V and 6 bases from J, with 10 bases between. The DNA for the CDR3 is TGTGCCAGCAGCCCCTCGGGGTCCGGGGAGCTGTTTTTT. Translating gives CASSPSGSGELFF.